A single sample gave rise to the 19 T cell receptor beta chains below, sequenced in a study of chemoradiotherapy in HPV16-positive cancers. Clones were sequenced by immunoSEQ multiplex PCR, and TCRdb holds only the in-frame ones, with some missing. The sample consists of tens of thousands of clones, approximately 94% of them appearing once. The sample was collected from a patient who underwent chemoradiotherapy. These receptors came from a human donor with HPV-associated anogenital cancer.

This chain links TRBV5-1 with TRBJ2-2; no reliable D call. Trimming took off 0 bases at V and 0 bases at J, with 0 bases between the two ends. CDR1 SGHRS and CDR2 YFSETQ come from the germline V gene. This CDR3 is 13 amino acids long. The CDR3 loop is CASSLANTGELFF. CDR3 sequence (DNA): TGCGCCAGCAGCTTGGCGAACACCGGGGAGCTGTTTTTT. The variable domain in full, with the rest retrieved from reference TRBV5-1 and TRBJ2-2, is KAGVTQTPRYLIKTRGQQVTLSCSPISGHRSVSWYQQTPGQGLQFLFEYFSETQRNKGNFPGRFSGRQFSNSRSEMNVSTLELGDSALYLCASSLANTGELFFGEGSRLTVL.

The V call is TRBV10-3, the J call TRBJ2-3, with D possibly being TRBD2 (5 bases). Germline CDR1 ENHRY, CDR2 SYGVKD. Deletions cut 5 bases from V and 2 bases from J, with 14 bases between. The CDR3 loop spans 15 amino acids. The CDR3 region is CAISRGAFTTDTQYF. In DNA form, the CDR3 reads TGTGCCATCAGTCGGGGAGCTTTTACCACAGATACGCAGTATTTT.

The chain combines TRBV30 with TRBJ1-1; 7 nucleotides align to TRBD1. V lost 0 bases to trimming and J lost 7 bases; unmatched junction nucleotides: 11. Germline V CDR1 and CDR2: GTSNPN, SVGIG (reference sequence). CDR3 length equals 15 residues. The CDR3 protein is CAWSVRQTGAIEAFF. The CDR3 bases are TGTGCCTGGAGTGTACGACAAACAGGGGCCATTGAAGCTTTCTTT. Full variable domain (outside the CDR3, taken from reference TRBV30 and TRBJ1-1): SQTIHQWPATLVQPVGSPLSLECTVEGTSNPNLYWYRQAAGRGLQLLFYSVGIGQISSEVPQNLSASRPQDRQFILSSKKLLLSDSGFYLCAWSVRQTGAIEAFFGQGTRLTVV.

The gene calls are TRBV30 and TRBJ1-2, with TRBD1 as a possible D gene (5 bases). This CDR3 is built from 12 residues. Germline CDR1 reads GTSNPN; CDR2 reads SVGIG (reference sequence). V lost 3 bases and J 8 bases, leaving 13 bases between the germline ends. The CDR3 reads CAWREGSGGYTF. DNA of the CDR3: TGTGCCTGGAGGGAGGGGTCGGGAGGCTACACCTTC. The full variable domain, its missing parts supplied by reference TRBV30 and TRBJ1-2, is SQTIHQWPATLVQPVGSPLSLECTVEGTSNPNLYWYRQAAGRGLQLLFYSVGIGQISSEVPQNLSASRPQDRQFILSSKKLLLSDSGFYLCAWREGSGGYTFGSGTRLTVV.

The chain combines TRBV27 with TRBJ1-2; D ambiguous. Germline V lookup: CDR1 MNHEY, CDR2 SMNVEV (reference sequence). With 2 bases removed from V and 7 bases from J, the gap between germline ends came to 20 bases. The CDR3 has 16 amino acids. The CDR3 region has the DNA TGTGCCAGCAGTTTAGGGCCTCTGGGGAGTTCGATTGGCTACACCTTC. Protein product: CASSLGPLGSSIGYTF.

This clone has a handful of counts. This chain connects TRBV6-5 to TRBJ2-5; D remains unclear. Trimming took off 2 bases at V and 5 bases at J, with 9 bases between the two ends. Germline V gene data show CDR1 as MNHEY and CDR2 as SVGAGI. The CDR3 totals 13 residues. The DNA of the CDR3 is TGTGCCAGCAGTTACCCCGGCAGTGAGACCCAGTACTTC. Translated: CASSYPGSETQYF.

The chain links TRBV5-1 to TRBJ2-1; the match to TRBD2 covers 13 bases. There are 16 residues in the CDR3. After removal of 0 bases from V and 14 bases from J, the junction contained 11 bases not matched to a gene. The germline V gene encodes CDR1 SGHRS and CDR2 YFSETQ. CDR3 loop: CASSLGPGTSGIGEFF. CDR3 nucleotide sequence: TGCGCCAGCAGCTTGGGCCCCGGGACTAGCGGGATCGGGGAGTTCTTC.

A word on this clone: Other nucleotide sequences in the sample specify the same CDR3. This sequence joins TRBV5-1 and TRBJ2-1; D gene unclear. The CDR3 is 15 amino acids. Germline CDR1 reads SGHRS; CDR2 reads YFSETQ. The V gene lost 4 bases and the J gene lost 1 base, with 12 bases spanning the gap. CDR3 in DNA: TGCGCCAGCAGCCGCGATGGCTCGTCCTACAATGAGCAGTTCTTC. Translated, it gives CASSRDGSSYNEQFF. Based on the CDR3 plus reference TRBV5-1 and TRBJ2-1, the full variable domain is KAGVTQTPRYLIKTRGQQVTLSCSPISGHRSVSWYQQTPGQGLQFLFEYFSETQRNKGNFPGRFSGRQFSNSRSEMNVSTLELGDSALYLCASSRDGSSYNEQFFGPGTRLTVL.

This sequence joins TRBV7-6 and TRBJ2-3, with TRBD2 identical over 11 bases. The V gene's germline CDR1 is SGHVS and CDR2 FNYEAQ. Trimming took 8 bases from V and 0 from J; bases not matched to a gene: 10. The CDR3 runs 17 residues. This CDR3 is CASSGLAGGTSTDTQYF. For the CDR3, the DNA is TGTGCCAGCTCGGGGCTAGCGGGGGGCACTAGCACAGATACGCAGTATTTT.

This sequence joins TRBV19 and TRBJ1-5; 8 bases align to TRBD1. The CDR3 contains 15 residues. V dropped 3 bases and J dropped 5; count of bases not matched to a gene: 6. Germline assignment: CDR1 LNHDA and CDR2 SQIVND (reference sequence). CDR3 protein: CASSMGGQGHQPQHF. The CDR3 DNA reads TGTGCCAGTAGTATGGGAGGACAGGGACATCAGCCCCAGCATTTT. The whole variable domain, filled in from reference TRBV19 and TRBJ1-5, reads DGGITQSPKYLFRKEGQNVTLSCEQNLNHDAMYWYRQDPGQGLRLIYYSQIVNDFQKGDIAEGYSVSREKKESFPLTVTSAQKNPTAFYLCASSMGGQGHQPQHFGDGTRLSIL.

This chain joins TRBV11-2 and TRBJ1-1; no reliable D call. V lost 7 bases to trimming and J lost 8 bases, with 11 bases between them. The CDR3 is made up of 11 amino acids. Germline V gene sequence: CDR1 SGHAT, CDR2 FQNNGV. In DNA form, the CDR3 reads TGTGCCAGCAAAACTAGATCCGAAGCTTTCTTT. Translating it yields CASKTRSEAFF.

The V gene is TRBV19, the J gene TRBJ2-3; D gene ambiguous. V was trimmed by 3 bases and J by 8 bases, leaving 9 bases between them. The CDR3 has 12 amino acids. Germline CDR1 is LNHDA and CDR2 is SQIVND (reference sequence). The CDR3 DNA reads as TGTGCCAGTAGTATGAGTTTCTCTACGCAGTATTTT. The encoded protein is CASSMSFSTQYF. Using reference TRBV19 and TRBJ2-3 for the parts outside the CDR3, the full variable domain is DGGITQSPKYLFRKEGQNVTLSCEQNLNHDAMYWYRQDPGQGLRLIYYSQIVNDFQKGDIAEGYSVSREKKESFPLTVTSAQKNPTAFYLCASSMSFSTQYFGPGTRLTVL.

This chain joins TRBV6-1 and TRBJ2-1; 8 nucleotides align to TRBD1. This CDR3 region has 17 residues. The V and J ends lost 4 bases and 5 bases, in that order; junction bases with no gene match: 13. Germline assignment: CDR1 MNHNS and CDR2 SASEGT. The DNA of the CDR3 is TGTGCCAGCAGTGTCCGACAGGGGACTTGGACTAACAATGAGCAGTTCTTC. Protein sequence: CASSVRQGTWTNNEQFF.

The chain uses TRBV19 and TRBJ1-3, with 7 bases identical to TRBD1. The CDR3 sequence is 18 residues long. The J segment lost 0 bases and the V segment lost 5 bases, leaving 13 bases of the junction unmatched. Germline V gene sequence: CDR1 LNHDA, CDR2 SQIVND (reference sequence). CDR3 nucleotide sequence: TGTGCCAGTAGTCGGAGGACAGGAGCCTCCGGCTCTGGAAACACCATATATTTT. Translated, it gives CASSRRTGASGSGNTIYF.

This chain joins TRBV27 and TRBJ2-1, with TRBD2 matching 7 bases. J gave up 3 bases and V 6 bases, and 5 bases lay outside the gene matches. Germline V gene sequence: CDR1 MNHEY, CDR2 SMNVEV (reference sequence). The CDR3 covers 14 residues. This CDR3 reads CASRAAGDYNEQFF. The CDR3 DNA follows: TGTGCCAGCAGGGCGGCGGGAGACTACAATGAGCAGTTCTTC.

The chain uses TRBV19 and TRBJ2-7; TRBD1 aligns across 9 bases. V dropped 5 bases and J dropped 0; count of bases not matched to a gene: 2. The CDR3 is 14 amino acids. The V gene's germline CDR1 is LNHDA and CDR2 SQIVND (reference sequence). The CDR3: CASSGDRVSYEQYF. CDR3 nucleotide sequence: TGTGCCAGTAGTGGGGACAGGGTCTCCTACGAGCAGTACTTC.

This clone showed up just once. The chain is built from TRBV5-6 and TRBJ2-2; the D gene could be TRBD1 or TRBD2 (5 bases each). The CDR3 is 13 amino acids. CDR1 is SGHDT, CDR2 YYEEEE, per germline. The V gene lost 4 bases and the J gene lost 5 bases, with 9 bases spanning the gap. The CDR3 spells CASSDGGTGELFF. The CDR3 region has the DNA TGTGCCAGCAGCGATGGGGGAACCGGGGAGCTGTTTTTT.

The chain combines TRBV4-1 with TRBJ2-1; possibly TRBD2 for D (6 bases). Germline V lookup: CDR1 MGHRA, CDR2 YSYEKL. V lost 0 bases and J 5 bases, leaving 14 bases between the germline ends. The CDR3 spans 16 residues. CDR3 nucleotides: TGCGCCAGCAGCCAAGAACGGGGGAGGAGGAACAATGAGCAGTTCTTC. The encoded protein is CASSQERGRRNNEQFF.

CDR3 bases: TGTGCCAGCTACGGGACTGGCTCCCGAGGGAACGAGCAGTACTTC. It codes for CASYGTGSRGNEQYF. V gene TRBV28 combines with J gene TRBJ2-5, with TRBD2 as a possible D gene (6 bases). The DNA end is more similar to TRBJ2-7, so the J call may be wrong. The CDR3 runs 15 residues. The V gene's germline CDR1 is MDHEN and CDR2 SYDVKM.